These 15 T cell receptor beta chains were sequenced from one sample in a study of shared clonotypes between healthy human individuals. Produced via immunoSEQ multiplex PCR; TCRdb's table is partial and in-frame only. The sample includes some 2 million clones, approximately 95% seen only once; the top ten take under 1.5%. It was CD45RO-negative cells, positively selected for CCR7, that made up naive CD8 cells, with terminally differentiated effector memory CD45RA+ cells excluded. What was sequenced was naive CD8+ T cells sorted from blood. Source of these receptors: a man between 18 and 35 years old in good health.

V gene TRBV7-9 combines with J gene TRBJ2-7, with TRBD2 matching over 12 bases. Germline V gives CDR1 SEHNR, CDR2 FQNEAQ (reference sequence). V lost 5 bases, J lost 4 bases, and 9 bases stayed unmatched. The CDR3 sequence is 16 residues long. CDR3 nucleotides: TGTGCCAGCAGCGATGGGGCTAGCGGGAGGGGATACGAGCAGTACTTC. Protein: CASSDGASGRGYEQYF.

This clone has more than one count but fewer than ten. At the DNA level, this CDR3 is encoded by other sequences in the same sample as well. The rearrangement uses TRBV7-9 and TRBJ2-7; D remains ambiguous. The CDR3 covers 13 residues. V shed 1 base and J shed 3 bases, with 7 bases lying between them. In germline, CDR1 is SEHNR, CDR2 FQNEAQ (reference sequence). The CDR3, as DNA: TGTGCCAGCAGCTTAGGGGCAGACTACGAGCAGTACTTC. Translation: CASSLGADYEQYF.

The genes are TRBV9 and TRBJ2-1; 9 nucleotides line up with TRBD2. The germline gives CDR1 SGDLS, CDR2 YYNGEE. The length of the CDR3 is 16 residues. Trimming at V came to 0 bases and at J to 7 bases, leaving 8 bases not matched to a gene. CDR3 protein: CASSVVSGSVENEQFF. The CDR3 nucleotides are TGTGCCAGCAGCGTAGTTAGCGGGAGTGTAGAGAATGAGCAGTTCTTC.

The CDR3 loop is CASRPGQVGSATNEKLFF. The CDR3 DNA reads as TGTGCCAGCAGACCCGGACAGGTCGGGTCGGCGACTAATGAAAAACTGTTTTTT. The V and J genes are TRBV27 and TRBJ1-4; TRBD1 agrees at 7 bases. The CDR3 contains 18 residues. Germline V gene sequence: CDR1 MNHEY, CDR2 SMNVEV (reference sequence). The V gene end was trimmed by 6 bases and the J gene end by 2 bases; junction bases not matched to a gene: 15.

The rearrangement links TRBV28 to TRBJ2-2, with TRBD2 identical over 12 bases. The ends lost 4 bases at V and 1 base at J; junction bases unmatched: 4. The CDR3 loop spans 17 amino acids. Germline CDR1 reads MDHEN; CDR2 reads SYDVKM. Here the CDR3 reads CASSSWTSGENTGELFF. For the CDR3, the DNA is TGTGCCAGCAGTTCCTGGACTAGCGGGGAGAACACCGGGGAGCTGTTTTTT.

The V gene is TRBV27, the J gene TRBJ2-6; TRBD1 matches 10 bases. Germline values: CDR1 MNHEY, CDR2 SMNVEV (reference sequence). The CDR3 contains 17 residues. The junction had 10 bases not matched to a gene; V was cut back by 7 bases and J by 4 bases. CDR3 sequence: CASKPGQGTPGANVLTF. CDR3 in DNA: TGTGCCAGCAAACCGGGACAGGGGACTCCCGGGGCCAACGTCCTGACTTTC.

The chain uses TRBV5-4 and TRBJ2-7; the D gene could be TRBD1 or TRBD2 (5 bases each). CDR1 SGHNT and CDR2 YYREEE come from the germline V gene (reference sequence). Trimming took 4 bases from V and 5 from J, leaving 16 bases between them. The CDR3 runs to 14 residues. CDR3 in amino acids: CASSPLGEKNEQYF. CDR3 in DNA: TGTGCCAGCAGCCCCCTGGGGGAGAAAAACGAGCAGTACTTC.

This chain links TRBV7-6 with TRBJ2-7; D not certain. Germline CDR1 SGHVS, CDR2 FNYEAQ. This CDR3 region has 12 residues. Trimming took off 4 bases at V and 4 bases at J, with 8 bases between the two ends. CDR3 bases: TGTGCCAGCAGCTCGTCAGAGTACGAGCAGTACTTC. This sequence encodes CASSSSEYEQYF.

The chain has TRBV4-1 and TRBJ1-3, with D possibly being TRBD1 (5 bases). The V and J ends lost 0 bases and 3 bases respectively, with 9 bases between them. This CDR3 contains 15 residues. CDR1 is MGHRA and CDR2 is YSYEKL in the germline V gene. The CDR3 coding sequence is TGCGCCAGCAGCCAAGATCTCAGGGTTGGAAACACCATATATTTT. Its protein is CASSQDLRVGNTIYF.

The gene calls are TRBV10-2 and TRBJ2-1; D remains ambiguous. This CDR3 spans 14 amino acids. CDR1 WSHSY and CDR2 SAAADI come from the germline V gene. The V and J ends lost 5 bases and 4 bases respectively, with 12 bases between them. CDR3: CASSFVGVYNEQFF. The CDR3 nucleotides read TGCGCCAGCAGTTTTGTAGGTGTTTACAATGAGCAGTTCTTC.

V usage is TRBV4-3 and J usage is TRBJ1-1; D perhaps matches TRBD1 (5 bases). V lost 0 bases, J lost 5 bases, and 16 bases lay in between. From germline, CDR1 is LGHNA and CDR2 YSLEER. The CDR3 length is 16 residues. Here the CDR3 reads CASSQDHPGMGTEAFF. The CDR3 coding sequence is TGCGCCAGCAGCCAAGATCATCCAGGGATGGGTACTGAAGCTTTCTTT.

The rearrangement links TRBV6-5 to TRBJ2-7; TRBD1 might be the D (6 bases). This CDR3 region has 14 residues. Germline V gene data show CDR1 as MNHEY and CDR2 as SVGAGI. Trimming pared 5 bases from V and 5 bases from J, leaving 16 bases between. The CDR3 loop is CASSETGSAHEQYF. The CDR3 DNA reads TGTGCCAGCAGTGAAACAGGGAGCGCCCACGAGCAGTACTTC.

The chain combines TRBV27 with TRBJ2-1; D call uncertain. This CDR3 comprises 14 residues. Deletions cut 5 bases from V and 7 bases from J, with 15 bases between. Germline CDR1 is MNHEY and CDR2 is SMNVEV (reference sequence). In nucleotides, the CDR3 is TGTGCCAGCAGTCCCGAAAACCCCCCGAATGAGCAGTTCTTC. Translating it yields CASSPENPPNEQFF.

The chain is built from TRBV6-1 and TRBJ1-6, with D unresolved. Germline loops: CDR1 MNHNS, CDR2 SASEGT. With 9 bases removed from V and 14 bases from J, the gap between germline ends came to 23 bases. The CDR3 is 14 residues long. The CDR3 sequence is CASSSSGGYTTLHF. The DNA for the CDR3 is TGTGCCAGTTCCTCTTCGGGAGGGTATACCACCCTCCACTTT.

The sample holds one count of this clone. This chain connects TRBV27 to TRBJ1-6, with D tentatively TRBD1 (6 bases). Between the trimmed V and J ends, which lost 4 bases and 14 bases, there was a span of 21 bases. The CDR3 is 15 amino acids. CDR1 and CDR2 (germline): MNHEY, SMNVEV (reference sequence). The CDR3 is CASSWETGGMKTLHF. The CDR3 DNA sequence: TGTGCCAGCAGTTGGGAGACAGGTGGGATGAAGACCCTCCACTTT.